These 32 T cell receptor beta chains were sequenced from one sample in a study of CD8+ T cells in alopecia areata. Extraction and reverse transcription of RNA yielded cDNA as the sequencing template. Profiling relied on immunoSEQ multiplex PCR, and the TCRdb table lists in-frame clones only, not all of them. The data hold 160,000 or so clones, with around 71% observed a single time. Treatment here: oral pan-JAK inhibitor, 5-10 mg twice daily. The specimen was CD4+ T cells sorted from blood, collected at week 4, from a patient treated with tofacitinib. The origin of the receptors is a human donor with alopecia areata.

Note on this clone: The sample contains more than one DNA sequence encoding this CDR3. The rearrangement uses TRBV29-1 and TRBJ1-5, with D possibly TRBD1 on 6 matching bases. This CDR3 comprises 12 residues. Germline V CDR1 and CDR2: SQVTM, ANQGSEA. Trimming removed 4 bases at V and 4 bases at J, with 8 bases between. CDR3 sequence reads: CSVAGANQPQHF. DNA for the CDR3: TGCAGCGTTGCAGGGGCTAATCAGCCCCAGCATTTT.

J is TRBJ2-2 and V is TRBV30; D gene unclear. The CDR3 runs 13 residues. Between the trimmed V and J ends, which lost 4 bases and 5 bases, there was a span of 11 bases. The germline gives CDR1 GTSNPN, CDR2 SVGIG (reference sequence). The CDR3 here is CAWTNVGTGELFF. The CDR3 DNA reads TGTGCCTGGACTAACGTAGGGACCGGGGAGCTGTTTTTT.

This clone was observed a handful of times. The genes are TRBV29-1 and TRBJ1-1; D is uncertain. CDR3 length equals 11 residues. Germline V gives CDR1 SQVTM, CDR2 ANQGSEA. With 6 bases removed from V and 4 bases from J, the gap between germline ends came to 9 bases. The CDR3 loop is CSVRVRTEAFF. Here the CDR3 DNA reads TGCAGCGTGAGGGTCCGCACTGAAGCTTTCTTT.

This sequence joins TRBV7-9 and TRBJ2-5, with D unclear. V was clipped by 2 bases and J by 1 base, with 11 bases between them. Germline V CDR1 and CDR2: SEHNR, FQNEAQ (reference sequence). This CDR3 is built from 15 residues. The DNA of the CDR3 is TGTGCCAGCAGCTTAATTAGAACAGTCCAAGAGACCCAGTACTTC. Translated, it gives CASSLIRTVQETQYF.

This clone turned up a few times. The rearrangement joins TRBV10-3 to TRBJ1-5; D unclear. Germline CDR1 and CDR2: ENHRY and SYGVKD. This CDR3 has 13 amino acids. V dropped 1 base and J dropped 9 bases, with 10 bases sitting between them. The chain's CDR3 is CAISEFEPWPQHF. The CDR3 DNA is TGTGCCATCAGTGAGTTCGAGCCCTGGCCCCAGCATTTT.

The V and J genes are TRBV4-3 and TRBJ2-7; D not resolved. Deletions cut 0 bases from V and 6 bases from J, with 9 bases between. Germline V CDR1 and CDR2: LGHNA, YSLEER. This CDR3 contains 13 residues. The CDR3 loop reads CASSQDPLSEQYF. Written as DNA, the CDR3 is TGCGCCAGCAGCCAAGACCCCCTATCCGAGCAGTACTTC.

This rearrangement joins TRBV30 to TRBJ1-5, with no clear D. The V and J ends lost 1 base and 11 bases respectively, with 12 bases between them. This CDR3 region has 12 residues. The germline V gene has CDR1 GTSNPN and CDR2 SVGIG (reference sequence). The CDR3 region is CAWSADGPAQHF. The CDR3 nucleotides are TGTGCCTGGAGTGCAGACGGACCAGCCCAGCATTTT.

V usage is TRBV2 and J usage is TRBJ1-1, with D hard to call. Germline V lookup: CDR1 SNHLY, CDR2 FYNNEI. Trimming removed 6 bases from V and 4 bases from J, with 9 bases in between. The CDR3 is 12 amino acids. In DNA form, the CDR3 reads TGTGCCAGCAGAACCGGACGCACTGAAGCTTTCTTT. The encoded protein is CASRTGRTEAFF.

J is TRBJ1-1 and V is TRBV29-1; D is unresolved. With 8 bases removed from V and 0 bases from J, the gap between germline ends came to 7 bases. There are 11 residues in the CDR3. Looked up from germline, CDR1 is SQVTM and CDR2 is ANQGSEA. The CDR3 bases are TGCAGCCACACTTTGAACACTGAAGCTTTCTTT. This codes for CSHTLNTEAFF.

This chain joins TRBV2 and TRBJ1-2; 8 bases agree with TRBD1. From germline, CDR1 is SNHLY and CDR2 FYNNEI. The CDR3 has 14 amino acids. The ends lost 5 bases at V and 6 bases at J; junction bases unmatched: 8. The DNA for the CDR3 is TGTGCCAGCAGTCCCGACAGGGGAGAGGATGGCTACACCTTC. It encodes CASSPDRGEDGYTF.

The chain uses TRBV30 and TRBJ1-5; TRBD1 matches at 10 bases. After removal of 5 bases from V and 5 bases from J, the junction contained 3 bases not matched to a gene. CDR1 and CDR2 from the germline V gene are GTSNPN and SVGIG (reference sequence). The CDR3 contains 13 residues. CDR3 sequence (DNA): TGTGCCTGGGCCGGGACAGGGGATCAGCCCCAGCATTTT. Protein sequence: CAWAGTGDQPQHF.

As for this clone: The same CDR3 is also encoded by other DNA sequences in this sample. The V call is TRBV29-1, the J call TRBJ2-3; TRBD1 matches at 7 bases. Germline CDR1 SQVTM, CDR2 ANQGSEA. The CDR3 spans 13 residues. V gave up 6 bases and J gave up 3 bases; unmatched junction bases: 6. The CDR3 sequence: CSVRQGGTDTQYF. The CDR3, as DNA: TGCAGCGTGCGACAGGGTGGGACAGATACGCAGTATTTT.

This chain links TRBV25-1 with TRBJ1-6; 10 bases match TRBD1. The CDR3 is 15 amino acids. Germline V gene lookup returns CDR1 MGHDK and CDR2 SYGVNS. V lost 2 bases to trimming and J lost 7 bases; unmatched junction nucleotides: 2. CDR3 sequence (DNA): TGTGCCAGCAGTGAACCGGGACAGGGGAATTCACCCCTCCACTTT. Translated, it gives CASSEPGQGNSPLHF.

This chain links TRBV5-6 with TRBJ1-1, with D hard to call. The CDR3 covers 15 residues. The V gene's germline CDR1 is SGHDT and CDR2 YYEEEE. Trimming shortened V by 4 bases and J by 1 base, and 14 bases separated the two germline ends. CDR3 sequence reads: CASSQRRTANTEAFF. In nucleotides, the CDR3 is TGTGCCAGCAGCCAGAGGAGGACGGCGAACACTGAAGCTTTCTTT.

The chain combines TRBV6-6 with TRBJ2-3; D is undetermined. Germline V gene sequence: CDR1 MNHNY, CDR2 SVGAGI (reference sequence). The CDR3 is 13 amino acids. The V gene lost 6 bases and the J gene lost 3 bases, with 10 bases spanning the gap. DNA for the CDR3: TGTGCCAGCAGGACGGAAGGAACAGATACGCAGTATTTT. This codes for CASRTEGTDTQYF.

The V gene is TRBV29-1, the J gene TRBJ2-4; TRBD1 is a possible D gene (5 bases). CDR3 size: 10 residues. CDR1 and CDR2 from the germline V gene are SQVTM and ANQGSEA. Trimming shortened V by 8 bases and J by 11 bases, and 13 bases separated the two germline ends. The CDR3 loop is CSHNRSLQYF. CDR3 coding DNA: TGCAGCCACAACAGGAGCCTTCAGTACTTC.

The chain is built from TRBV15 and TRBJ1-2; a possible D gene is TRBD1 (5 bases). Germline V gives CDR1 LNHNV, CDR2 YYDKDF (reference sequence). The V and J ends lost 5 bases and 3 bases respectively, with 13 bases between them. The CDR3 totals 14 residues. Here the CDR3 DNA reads TGTGCCACCAGCCCCCGGGGACTCTACTATGGCTACACCTTC. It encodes CATSPRGLYYGYTF.

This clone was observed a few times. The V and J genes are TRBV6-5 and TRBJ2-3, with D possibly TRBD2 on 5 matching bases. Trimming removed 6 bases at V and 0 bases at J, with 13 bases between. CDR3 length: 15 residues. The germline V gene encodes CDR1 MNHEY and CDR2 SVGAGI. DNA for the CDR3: TGTGCCAGCAGCTCAAGCGGTGCTAGCACAGATACGCAGTATTTT. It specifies CASSSSGASTDTQYF.

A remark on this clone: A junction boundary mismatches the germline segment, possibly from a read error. DNA of the CDR3: TGTGCCAGCAGCCCGGGGGCTCGCGGCACAGAGACCCTGTACTTC. Protein: CASSPGARGTETLYF. This chain links TRBV7-9 with TRBJ2-5; D may be TRBD1 or TRBD2 (6 bases each). The CDR3 extends over 15 amino acids. Germline assignment: CDR1 SEHNR and CDR2 FQNEAQ (reference sequence). Using reference TRBV7-9 and TRBJ2-5 for the parts outside the CDR3, the full variable domain is DTGVSQNPRHKITKRGQNVTFRCDPISEHNRLYWYRQTLGQGPEFLTYFQNEAQLEKSRLLSDRFSAERPKGSFSTLEIQRTEQGDSAMYLCASSPGARGTETLYFGPGTRLLVL.

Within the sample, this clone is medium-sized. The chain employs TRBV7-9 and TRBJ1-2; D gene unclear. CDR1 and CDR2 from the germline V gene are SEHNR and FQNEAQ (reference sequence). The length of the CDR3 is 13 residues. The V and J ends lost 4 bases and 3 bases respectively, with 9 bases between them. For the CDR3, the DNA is TGTGCCAGCAGCTCCTGGGGTGACTATGGCTACACCTTC. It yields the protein CASSSWGDYGYTF.

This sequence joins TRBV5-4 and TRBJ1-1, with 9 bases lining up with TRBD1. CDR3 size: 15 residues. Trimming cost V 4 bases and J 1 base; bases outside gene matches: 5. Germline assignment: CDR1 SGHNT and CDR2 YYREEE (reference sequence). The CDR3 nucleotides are TGTGCCAGCAGCCGGGACAGGGCGCCGAACACTGAAGCTTTCTTT. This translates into CASSRDRAPNTEAFF.

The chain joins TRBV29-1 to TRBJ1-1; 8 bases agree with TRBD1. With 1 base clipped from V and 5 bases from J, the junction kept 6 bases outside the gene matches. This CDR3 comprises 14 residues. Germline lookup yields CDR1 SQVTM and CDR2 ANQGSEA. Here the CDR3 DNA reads TGCAGCGTTGAAGCTACAGGGGGAGGAACTGAAGCTTTCTTT. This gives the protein CSVEATGGGTEAFF.

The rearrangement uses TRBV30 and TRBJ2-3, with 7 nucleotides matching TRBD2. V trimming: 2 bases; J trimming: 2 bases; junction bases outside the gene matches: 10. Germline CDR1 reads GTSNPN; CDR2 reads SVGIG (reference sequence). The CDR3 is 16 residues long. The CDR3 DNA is TGTGCCTGGAGTTCTCTAGCGGTGGGCCTCACAGATACGCAGTATTTT. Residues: CAWSSLAVGLTDTQYF.

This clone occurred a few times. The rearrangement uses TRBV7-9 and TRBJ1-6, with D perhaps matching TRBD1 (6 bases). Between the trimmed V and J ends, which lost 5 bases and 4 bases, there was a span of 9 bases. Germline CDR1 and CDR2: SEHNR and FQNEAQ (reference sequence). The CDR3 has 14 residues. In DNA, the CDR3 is TGTGCCAGCAGCAACGGACAGTATAATTCACCCCTCCACTTT. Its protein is CASSNGQYNSPLHF.

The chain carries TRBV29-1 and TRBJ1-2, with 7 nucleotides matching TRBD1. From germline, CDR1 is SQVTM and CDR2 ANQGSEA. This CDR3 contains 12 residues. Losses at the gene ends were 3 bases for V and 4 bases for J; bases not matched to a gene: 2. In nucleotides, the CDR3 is TGCAGCGTTGAGGGACAGTTCTATGGCTACACCTTC. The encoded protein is CSVEGQFYGYTF.

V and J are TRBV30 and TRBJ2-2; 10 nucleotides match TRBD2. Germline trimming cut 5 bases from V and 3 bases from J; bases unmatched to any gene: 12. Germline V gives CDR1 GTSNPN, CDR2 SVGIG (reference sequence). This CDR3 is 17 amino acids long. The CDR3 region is CAWDRFQRGGHTGELFF. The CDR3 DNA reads TGTGCCTGGGACCGGTTTCAGCGGGGGGGCCACACCGGGGAGCTGTTTTTT.

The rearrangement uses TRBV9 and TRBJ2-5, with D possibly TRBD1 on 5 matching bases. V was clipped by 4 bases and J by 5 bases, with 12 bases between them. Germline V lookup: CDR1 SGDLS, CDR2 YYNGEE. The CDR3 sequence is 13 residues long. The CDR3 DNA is TGTGCCAGCAGCTATTCCCAGGGTGAGACCCAGTACTTC. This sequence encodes CASSYSQGETQYF.

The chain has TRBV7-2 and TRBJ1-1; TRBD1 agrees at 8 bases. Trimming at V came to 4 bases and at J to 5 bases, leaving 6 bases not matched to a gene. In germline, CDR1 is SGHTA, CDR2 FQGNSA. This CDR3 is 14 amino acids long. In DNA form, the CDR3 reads TGTGCCAGCAGCTCCCAACAGGGGGTGACTGAAGCTTTCTTT. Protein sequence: CASSSQQGVTEAFF.

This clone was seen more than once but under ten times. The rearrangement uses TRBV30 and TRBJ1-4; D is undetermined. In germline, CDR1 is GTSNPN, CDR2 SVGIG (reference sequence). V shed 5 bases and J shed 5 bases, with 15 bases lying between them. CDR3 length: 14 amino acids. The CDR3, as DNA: TGTGCCTGGGGTTCGGACCTACGAAATGAAAAACTGTTTTTT. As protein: CAWGSDLRNEKLFF.

The CDR3 loop reads CAWSFLGNEQFF. The CDR3 DNA is TGTGCCTGGAGTTTCTTAGGGAATGAGCAGTTCTTC. The V gene is TRBV30, the J gene TRBJ2-1; D is unclear. Germline V gene sequence: CDR1 GTSNPN, CDR2 SVGIG (reference sequence). CDR3 length: 12 residues. Trimming took off 2 bases at V and 7 bases at J, with 9 bases between the two ends.

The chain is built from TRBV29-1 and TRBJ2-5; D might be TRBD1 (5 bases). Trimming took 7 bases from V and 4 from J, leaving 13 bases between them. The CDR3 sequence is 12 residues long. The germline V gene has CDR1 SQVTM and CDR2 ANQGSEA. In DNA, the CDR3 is TGCAGCGGAAGACAGCCGGGAGAGACCCAGTACTTC. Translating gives CSGRQPGETQYF.

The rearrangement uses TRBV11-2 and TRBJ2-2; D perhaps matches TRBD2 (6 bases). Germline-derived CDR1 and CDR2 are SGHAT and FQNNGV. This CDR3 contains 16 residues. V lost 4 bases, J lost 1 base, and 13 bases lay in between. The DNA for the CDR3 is TGTGCCAGCAGCTCGGAACGGGGGAGGAACACCGGGGAGCTGTTTTTT. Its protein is CASSSERGRNTGELFF.